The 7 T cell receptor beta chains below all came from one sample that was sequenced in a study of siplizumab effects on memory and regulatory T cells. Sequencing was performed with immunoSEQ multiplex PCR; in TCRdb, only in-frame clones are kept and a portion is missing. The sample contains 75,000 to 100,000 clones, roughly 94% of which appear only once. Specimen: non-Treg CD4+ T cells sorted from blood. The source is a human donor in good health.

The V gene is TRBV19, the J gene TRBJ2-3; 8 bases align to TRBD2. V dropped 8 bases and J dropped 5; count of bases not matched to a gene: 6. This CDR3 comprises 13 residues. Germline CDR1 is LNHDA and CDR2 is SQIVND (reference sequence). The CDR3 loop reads CASLERGRDTQYF. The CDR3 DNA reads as TGTGCCAGTCTCGAGCGGGGGCGAGATACGCAGTATTTT.

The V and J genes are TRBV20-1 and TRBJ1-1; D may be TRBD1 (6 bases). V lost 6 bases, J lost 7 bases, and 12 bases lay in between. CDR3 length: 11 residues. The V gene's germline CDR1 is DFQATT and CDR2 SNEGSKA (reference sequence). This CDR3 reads CSAQGHHEAFF. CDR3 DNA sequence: TGCAGTGCCCAGGGACATCATGAAGCTTTCTTT.

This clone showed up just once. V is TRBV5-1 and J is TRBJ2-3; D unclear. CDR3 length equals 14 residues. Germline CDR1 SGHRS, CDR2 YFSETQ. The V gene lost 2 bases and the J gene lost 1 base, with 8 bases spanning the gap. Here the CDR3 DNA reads TGCGCCAGCAGCTTTCGCTCTGGCACAGATACGCAGTATTTT. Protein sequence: CASSFRSGTDTQYF.

This CDR3 is CASSLTGTANSPLHF. The CDR3 DNA reads TGTGCCAGCAGTTTGACCGGGACAGCCAATTCACCCCTCCACTTT. V and J are TRBV27 and TRBJ1-6; 7 bases line up with TRBD1. The CDR3 runs 15 residues. In germline, CDR1 is MNHEY, CDR2 SMNVEV (reference sequence). V lost 3 bases and J lost 7; bases outside the gene matches: 6.

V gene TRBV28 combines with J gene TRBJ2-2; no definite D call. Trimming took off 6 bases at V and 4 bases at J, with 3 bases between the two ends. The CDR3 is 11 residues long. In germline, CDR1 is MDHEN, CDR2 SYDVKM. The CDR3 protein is CASRGTGELFF. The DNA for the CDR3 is TGTGCCAGCAGGGGCACCGGGGAGCTGTTTTTT.

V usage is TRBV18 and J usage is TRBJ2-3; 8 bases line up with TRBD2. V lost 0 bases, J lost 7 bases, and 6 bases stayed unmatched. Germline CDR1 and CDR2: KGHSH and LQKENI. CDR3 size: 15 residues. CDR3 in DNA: TGTGCCAGCTCACCACCTCAGCGGGAGAGGAATACGCAGTATTTT. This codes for CASSPPQRERNTQYF.

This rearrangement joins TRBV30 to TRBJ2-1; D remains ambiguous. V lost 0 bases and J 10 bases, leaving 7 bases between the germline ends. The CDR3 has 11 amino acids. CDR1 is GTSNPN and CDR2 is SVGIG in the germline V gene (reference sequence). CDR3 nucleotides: TGTGCCTGGAGTGTATTTGGGGAGCAGTTCTTC. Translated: CAWSVFGEQFF.